The present TCR beta chain was sequenced within a study of blood T cells in healthy people across ages. Study-wide results and caveats: Among T cells, TCR beta diversity per million cells dropped roughly linearly as age rose. Calculation of diversity from one million T cells yielded estimates considered to be underestimates. More naive CD4+ cells and higher diversity marked long-lived donors relative to aged donors.

CDR1 and CDR2 (germline): LGHNA, YSLEER. This CDR3 region has 16 residues. Next came a second PCR, run for roughly 6 to 11 cycles, which used a sample-barcoded 5' primer along with a J-beta primer mix. From the 5' RACE reads, TCRdb called clonotypes with MiXCR, one entry per CDR3 protein. The sample has some 940,000 distinct CDR3 sequences; almost 30% are singletons. This clonotype was observed a handful of times. The antigen remains undetermined. Total RNA, at least 5 micrograms per sample, was extracted from PBMCs. The same data also contributed to another study, on T cells of mothers and their children.

The specimen was blood. The clonotype originates from a woman in her thirties or forties in good health. The chain recombines TRBV4-3 with TRBJ2-4; a possible D gene is TRBD2 (6 bases). Judging by the DNA end, TRBJ2-7 fits better; the J call may be wrong. As DNA, the CDR3 is TGCGCCAGCAGCCAAGGGCAACCGGGGGAAACCTACGAGCAGTACTTC. Amino acid sequence: CASSQGQPGETYEQYF.